The T cell receptor beta chain under discussion was sequenced for a study of blood T cell repertoires in COVID-19. V trimming: 3 bases; J trimming: 4 bases; junction bases outside the gene matches: 9. This CDR3 has 17 residues. The germline CDR1 and CDR2 sequences are MNHEY and SMNVEV (reference sequence). Here immunoSEQ multiplex PCR was the method, and the copy in TCRdb shows in-frame clones only, minus some. The sample lists over 25,000 clones; over 75% were seen once. This clone was seen just once. The rearrangement uses TRBV27 and TRBJ1-6, with 7 bases lining up with TRBD1. The sequenced material came from peripheral blood. This clonotype was obtained from a human donor in a cohort sampled during active COVID-19. DNA of the CDR3: TGTGCCAGCAGTTTTTCGACAGGGAGTTTGTATAATTCACCCCTCCACTTT. The encoded protein is CASSFSTGSLYNSPLHF.